Sequencing of this T cell receptor beta chain was carried out in a study of beta chain features in type 1 diabetes. Study-level points and caveats: Moderate yet significant TCRB CDR3 shortening was seen in Type 1 diabetes patients in all four CD4+ subsets.

With regard to this clone: Its antigen remains unknown.

Expressed TCRB transcripts were sequenced after all isolated RNA was converted to cDNA. Naive, central memory and regulatory T cell samples produced a mean of around 4 million reads. Assay used: immunoSEQ multiplex PCR; TCRdb lists only in-frame clones, some missing. The profile shows 250,000 to 300,000 clones, approximately 15% of them singletons. Approximately 110 mL of blood, on average, came from one heparinised draw per donor. Markers CD45RO/CCR7/CD25/CD127/CD95/CD27 served to sort CD4+ naive, central memory, regulatory and stem cell-like memory cells. The material sequenced was naive CD4+ T cells from blood. The origin of this receptor is a man under 40 with type 1 diabetes.

CDR3 amino acids: CASSASYEQYF. CDR3 bases: TGTGCCAGCAGCGCGTCCTACGAGCAGTACTTC. The rearrangement links TRBV7-9 to TRBJ2-7; no firm D call. V was trimmed by 5 bases and J by 1 base, leaving 3 bases between them. This CDR3 contains 11 residues. Germline CDR1 reads SEHNR; CDR2 reads FQNEAQ (reference sequence).